This T cell receptor (beta chain) was retrieved from a study of Graves' ophthalmopathy and Graves' hyperthyroidism. Study-level points and caveats: Progression of ophthalmopathy was predicted by the model with roughly 71% sensitivity and about 72% specificity.

This clonotype was recorded a few times. Its antigen is undetermined. The CDR3 extends over 15 amino acids. Deletions cut 7 bases from V and 3 bases from J, with 15 bases between. Per the germline V gene, CDR1 is LNHDA and CDR2 is SQIVND (reference sequence). Beta-chain TCR CDR3 regions were amplified from RNA transcripts. The first round was an RT-PCR with HTBI primers, and the second round was a multiplex PCR. One entry per CDR3 protein results from TCRdb running MiXCR on the multiplex PCR reads. The table has hundreds of thousands of distinct CDR3 sequences, roughly 41% seen once. The specimen was peripheral blood. The V gene is TRBV19, the J gene TRBJ2-2; D possibly uses TRBD1 or TRBD2 (6 bases each). This receptor was obtained from an adult man with Graves' ophthalmopathy. In nucleotides, the CDR3 is TGTGCCAGTAAGGGCGGGACATTTTACACCGGGGAGCTGTTTTTT. It translates to CASKGGTFYTGELFF.